This T cell receptor (beta chain) was recorded in a study of cytomegalovirus exposure and HLA in healthy donors. The study ran its PCR with 60 Vbeta and 13 Jbeta primers. Only in-frame clones appear in the TCRdb table, and some are missing; sequencing was by immunoSEQ multiplex PCR. The sample consists of over 130,000 clones, under 75% of them appearing once. CDR3 length: 14 residues. Trimming removed 5 bases at V and 4 bases at J, with 15 bases between. Germline V gene data show CDR1 as SGHRS and CDR2 as YFSETQ. The sequenced sample consisted of PBMCs. This sequence joins TRBV5-1 and TRBJ1-2; D uncertain. The sequence came from a woman aged 55-69 years in good health and CMV-seropositive. CDR3 region: CASRAPGGTYGYTF. The CDR3 DNA is TGCGCCAGCAGAGCACCCGGAGGAACCTATGGCTACACCTTC.